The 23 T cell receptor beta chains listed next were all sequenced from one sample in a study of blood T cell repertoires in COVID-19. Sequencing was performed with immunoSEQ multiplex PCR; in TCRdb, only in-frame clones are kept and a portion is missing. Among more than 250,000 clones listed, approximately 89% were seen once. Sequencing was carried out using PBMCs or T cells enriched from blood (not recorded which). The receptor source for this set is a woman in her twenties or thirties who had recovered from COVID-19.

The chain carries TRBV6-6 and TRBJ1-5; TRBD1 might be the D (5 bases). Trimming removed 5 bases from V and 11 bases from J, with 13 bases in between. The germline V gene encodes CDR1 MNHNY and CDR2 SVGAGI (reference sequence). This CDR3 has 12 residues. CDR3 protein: CASSPGGVAQHF. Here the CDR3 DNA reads TGTGCCAGCAGTCCTGGAGGGGTAGCCCAGCATTTT.

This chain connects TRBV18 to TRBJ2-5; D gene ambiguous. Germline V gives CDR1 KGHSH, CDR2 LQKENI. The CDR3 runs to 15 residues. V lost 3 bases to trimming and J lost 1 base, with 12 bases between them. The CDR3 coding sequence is TGTGCCAGCTCACCCCTCGCGAGTCCCCAAGAGACCCAGTACTTC. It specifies CASSPLASPQETQYF.

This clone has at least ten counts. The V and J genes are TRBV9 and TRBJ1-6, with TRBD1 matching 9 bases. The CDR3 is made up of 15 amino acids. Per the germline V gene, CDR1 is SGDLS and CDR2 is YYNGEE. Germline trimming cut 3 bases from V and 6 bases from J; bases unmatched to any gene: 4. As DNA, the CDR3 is TGTGCCAGCAGCGCCCGGGACAGGGCTAATTCACCCCTCCACTTT. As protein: CASSARDRANSPLHF.

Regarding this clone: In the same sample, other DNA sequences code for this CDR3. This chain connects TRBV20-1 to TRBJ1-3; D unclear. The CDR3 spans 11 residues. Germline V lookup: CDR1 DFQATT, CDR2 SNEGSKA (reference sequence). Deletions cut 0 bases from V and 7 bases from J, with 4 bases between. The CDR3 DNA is TGCAGTGCTAGAGAAGCGAACACCATATATTTT. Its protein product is CSAREANTIYF.

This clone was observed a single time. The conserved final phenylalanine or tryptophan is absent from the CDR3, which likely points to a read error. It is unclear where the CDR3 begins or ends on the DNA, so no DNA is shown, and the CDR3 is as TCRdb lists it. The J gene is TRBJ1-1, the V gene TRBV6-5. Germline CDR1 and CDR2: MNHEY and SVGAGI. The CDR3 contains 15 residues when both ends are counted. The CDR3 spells CASSYSTAPTSGLVI.

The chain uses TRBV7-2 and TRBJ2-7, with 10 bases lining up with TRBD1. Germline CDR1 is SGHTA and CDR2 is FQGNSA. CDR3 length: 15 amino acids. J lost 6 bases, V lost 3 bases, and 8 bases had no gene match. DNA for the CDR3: TGTGCCAGCAGCTTGTGGGGGACAGGGGTCTCCGAGCAGTACTTC. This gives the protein CASSLWGTGVSEQYF.

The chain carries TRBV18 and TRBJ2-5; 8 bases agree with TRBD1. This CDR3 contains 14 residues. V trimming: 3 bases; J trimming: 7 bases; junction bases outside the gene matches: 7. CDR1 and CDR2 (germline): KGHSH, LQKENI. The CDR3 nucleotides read TGTGCCAGCTCACCTCAGGGGGCCTCCAGGACCCAGTACTTC. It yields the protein CASSPQGASRTQYF. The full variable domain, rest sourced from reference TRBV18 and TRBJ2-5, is NAGVMQNPRHLVRRRGQEARLRCSPMKGHSHVYWYRQLPEEGLKFMVYLQKENIIDESGMPKERFSAEFPKEGPSILRIQQVVRGDSAAYFCASSPQGASRTQYFGPGTRLLVL.

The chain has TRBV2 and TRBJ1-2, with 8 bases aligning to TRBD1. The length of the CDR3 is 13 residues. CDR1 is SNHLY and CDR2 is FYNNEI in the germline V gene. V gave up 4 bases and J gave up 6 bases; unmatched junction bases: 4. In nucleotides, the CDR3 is TGTGCCAGCAGTGGGCAGGGGGCGCATGGCTACACCTTC. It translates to CASSGQGAHGYTF.

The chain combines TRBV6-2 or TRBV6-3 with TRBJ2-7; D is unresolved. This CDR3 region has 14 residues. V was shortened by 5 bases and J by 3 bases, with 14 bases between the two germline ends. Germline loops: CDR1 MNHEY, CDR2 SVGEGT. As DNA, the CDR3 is TGTGCCAGCAGTCAATCCCTGAACAACTACGAGCAGTACTTC. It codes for CASSQSLNNYEQYF.

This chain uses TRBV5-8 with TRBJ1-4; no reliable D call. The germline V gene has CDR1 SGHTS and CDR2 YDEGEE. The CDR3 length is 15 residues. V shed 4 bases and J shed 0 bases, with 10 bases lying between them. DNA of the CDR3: TGTGCCAGCAGCCCGCGGGCGGCAACTAATGAAAAACTGTTTTTT. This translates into CASSPRAATNEKLFF. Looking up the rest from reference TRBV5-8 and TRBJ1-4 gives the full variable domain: EAGVTQSPTHLIKTRGQQATLRCSPISGHTSVYWYQQALGLGLQFLLWYDEGEERNRGNFPPRFSGRQFPNYSSELNVNALELEDSALYLCASSPRAATNEKLFFGSGTQLSVL.

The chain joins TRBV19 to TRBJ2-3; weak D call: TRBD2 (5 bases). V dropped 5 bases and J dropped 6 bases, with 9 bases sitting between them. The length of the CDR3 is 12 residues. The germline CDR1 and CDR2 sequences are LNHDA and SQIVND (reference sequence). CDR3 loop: CASSASGDTQYF. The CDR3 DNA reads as TGTGCCAGTAGTGCCTCGGGGGATACGCAGTATTTT.

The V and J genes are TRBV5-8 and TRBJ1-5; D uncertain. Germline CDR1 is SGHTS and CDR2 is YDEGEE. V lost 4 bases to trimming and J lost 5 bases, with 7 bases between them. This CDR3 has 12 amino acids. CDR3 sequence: CASSLRDQPQHF. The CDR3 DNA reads TGTGCCAGCAGCCTTCGAGATCAGCCCCAGCATTTT.

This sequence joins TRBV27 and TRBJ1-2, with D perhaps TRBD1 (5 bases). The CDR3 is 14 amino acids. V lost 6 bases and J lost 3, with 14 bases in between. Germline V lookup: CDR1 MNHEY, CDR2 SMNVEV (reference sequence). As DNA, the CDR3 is TGTGCCAGCAGACAACTTCAGGGTTACTATGGCTACACCTTC. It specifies CASRQLQGYYGYTF.

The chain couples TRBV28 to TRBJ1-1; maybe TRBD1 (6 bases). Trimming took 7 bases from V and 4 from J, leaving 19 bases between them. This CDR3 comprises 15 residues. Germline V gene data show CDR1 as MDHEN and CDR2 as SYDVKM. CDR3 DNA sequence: TGTGCCAGCACCCCGTCGCACAGGGTGACCACTGAAGCTTTCTTT. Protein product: CASTPSHRVTTEAFF.

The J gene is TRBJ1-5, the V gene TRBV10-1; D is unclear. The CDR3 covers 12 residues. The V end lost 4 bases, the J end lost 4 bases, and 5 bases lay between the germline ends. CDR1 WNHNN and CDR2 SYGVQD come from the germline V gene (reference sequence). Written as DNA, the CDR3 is TGCGCCAGCAGTGGAACTAATCAGCCCCAGCATTTT. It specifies CASSGTNQPQHF.

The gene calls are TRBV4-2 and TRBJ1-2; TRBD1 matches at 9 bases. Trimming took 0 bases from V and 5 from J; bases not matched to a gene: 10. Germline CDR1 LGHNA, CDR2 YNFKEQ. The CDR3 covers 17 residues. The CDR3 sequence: CASSQDNGKTGGYGYTF. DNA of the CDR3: TGTGCCAGCAGCCAAGATAACGGAAAGACAGGGGGGTATGGCTACACCTTC.

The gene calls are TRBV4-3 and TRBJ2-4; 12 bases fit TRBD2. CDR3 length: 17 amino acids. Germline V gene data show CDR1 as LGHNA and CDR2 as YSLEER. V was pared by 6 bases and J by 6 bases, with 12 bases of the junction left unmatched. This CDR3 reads CASSRSSGGAYGNIQYF. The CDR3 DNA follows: TGCGCCAGCAGTCGCTCTAGCGGGGGGGCGTATGGAAACATTCAGTACTTC.

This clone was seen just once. The CDR3 sequence: CASSGERGRGETQYF. Here the CDR3 DNA reads TGTGCCAGCAGCGGGGAGCGGGGAAGGGGAGAGACCCAGTACTTC. The V and J genes are TRBV7-9 and TRBJ2-5, with 7 bases lining up with TRBD2. This CDR3 is 15 amino acids long. Germline CDR1 and CDR2: SEHNR and FQNEAQ (reference sequence). The trim removed 5 bases at V and 4 bases at J, leaving 10 bases unmatched.

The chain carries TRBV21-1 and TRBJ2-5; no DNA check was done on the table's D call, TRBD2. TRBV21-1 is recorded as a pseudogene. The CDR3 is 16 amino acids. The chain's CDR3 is CASSSRERGAQETQYF. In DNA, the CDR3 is TGTGCCAGCAGCAGTAGAGAGCGGGGGGCACAAGAGACCCAGTACTTC.

The chain's CDR3 is CASVTGGWGEAFF. The CDR3 coding sequence is TGTGCCAGCGTTACAGGGGGCTGGGGTGAAGCTTTCTTT. V gene TRBV19 combines with J gene TRBJ1-1; 9 nucleotides agree with TRBD1. Germline V CDR1 and CDR2: LNHDA, SQIVND (reference sequence). The V segment lost 9 bases and the J segment 7 bases; nucleotides outside the gene matches: 9. The CDR3 is 13 residues long.

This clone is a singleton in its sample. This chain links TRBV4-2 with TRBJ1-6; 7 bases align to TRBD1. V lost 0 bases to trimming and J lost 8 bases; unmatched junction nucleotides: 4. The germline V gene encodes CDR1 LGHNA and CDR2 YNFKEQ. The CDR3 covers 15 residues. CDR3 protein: CASSQDGTVYSPLHF. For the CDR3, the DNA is TGTGCCAGCAGCCAAGATGGGACAGTCTATTCACCCCTCCACTTT.

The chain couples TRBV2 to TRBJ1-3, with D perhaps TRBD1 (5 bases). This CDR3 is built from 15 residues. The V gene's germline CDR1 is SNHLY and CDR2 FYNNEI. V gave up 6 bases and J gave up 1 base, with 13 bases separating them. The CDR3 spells CASSELTGSGNTIYF. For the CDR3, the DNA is TGTGCCAGCAGCGAATTAACAGGTTCTGGAAACACCATATATTTT.

The CDR3 region is CASQREQETQYF. In DNA, the CDR3 is TGTGCTAGTCAACGGGAACAAGAGACCCAGTACTTC. The chain combines TRBV12-5 with TRBJ2-5, with D tentatively TRBD2 (5 bases). Germline CDR1 reads LGHNT; CDR2 reads FRNRAP. The V gene lost 8 bases and the J gene lost 2 bases, with 9 bases spanning the gap. The CDR3 sequence is 12 residues long. The whole variable domain, remainder taken from reference TRBV12-5 and TRBJ2-5, is DARVTQTPRHKVTEMGQEVTMRCQPILGHNTVFWYRQTMMQGLELLAYFRNRAPLDDSGMPKDRFSAEMPDATLATLKIQPSEPRDSAVYFCASQREQETQYFGPGTRLLVL.